This T cell receptor (beta chain) was documented in a study of blood T cell repertoires in COVID-19. The wider study: Acute and convalescent COVID-19 samples came from the United States, Italy and Spain. Sample material is recorded as cDNA or gDNA derived from T cells, B-cell-depleted T cells, or PBMCs.

This CDR3 contains 13 residues. Deletions cut 0 bases from V and 3 bases from J, with 6 bases between. The germline gives CDR1 LNHDA, CDR2 SQIVND (reference sequence). Methods used by the authors: Amplification from reference gene primers served as the basis for estimated nucleated cell counts. Only in-frame clones appear in the TCRdb table, and some are missing; sequencing was by immunoSEQ multiplex PCR. V and J calls and clone size are as listed in that table; D and trimming were resolved from the DNA. Among more than 95,000 clones listed, around 80% were seen once. Patients at the Seattle site were enrolled during active infection and followed longitudinally.

The chain has TRBV19 and TRBJ2-7; unclear D gene. The material sequenced was peripheral blood. The TCR was taken from a man aged 25 to 40 with COVID-19, enrolled during active disease. CDR3 in amino acids: CASSIEARYEQYF. DNA of the CDR3: TGTGCCAGTAGTATAGAGGCACGCTACGAGCAGTACTTC.